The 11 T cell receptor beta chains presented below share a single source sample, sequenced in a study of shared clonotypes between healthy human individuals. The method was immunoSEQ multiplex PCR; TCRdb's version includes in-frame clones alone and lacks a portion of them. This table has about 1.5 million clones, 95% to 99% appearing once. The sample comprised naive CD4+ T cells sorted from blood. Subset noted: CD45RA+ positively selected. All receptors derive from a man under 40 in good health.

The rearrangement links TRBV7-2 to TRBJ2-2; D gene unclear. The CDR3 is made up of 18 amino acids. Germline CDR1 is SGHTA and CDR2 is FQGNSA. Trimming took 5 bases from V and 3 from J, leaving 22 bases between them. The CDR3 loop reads CASSPPLLLVSDTGELFF. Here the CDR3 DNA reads TGTGCCAGCAGCCCCCCGCTTCTGCTAGTCAGTGACACCGGGGAGCTGTTTTTT.

CDR3 protein: CAIRTGQPQGTDTQYF. The DNA for the CDR3 is TGTGCCATCAGAACTGGACAGCCCCAGGGCACAGATACGCAGTATTTT. This sequence joins TRBV10-3 and TRBJ2-3; D might be TRBD1 (6 bases). CDR3 length equals 16 residues. The V gene's germline CDR1 is ENHRY and CDR2 SYGVKD. V was shortened by 6 bases and J by 1 base, with 17 bases between the two germline ends.

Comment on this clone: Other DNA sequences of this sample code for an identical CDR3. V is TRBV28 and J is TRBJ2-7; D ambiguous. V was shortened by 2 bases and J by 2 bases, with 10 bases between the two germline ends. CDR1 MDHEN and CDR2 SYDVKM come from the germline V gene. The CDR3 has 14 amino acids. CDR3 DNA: TGTGCCAGCAGTTTAGGCACCCCGACCTACGAGCAGTACTTC. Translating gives CASSLGTPTYEQYF.

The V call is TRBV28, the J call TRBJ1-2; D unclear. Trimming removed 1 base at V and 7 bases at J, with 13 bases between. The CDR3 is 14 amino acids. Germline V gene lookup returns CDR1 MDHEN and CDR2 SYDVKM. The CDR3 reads CASSLLIQDFGYTF. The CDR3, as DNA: TGTGCCAGCAGTTTATTGATCCAGGATTTTGGCTACACCTTC.

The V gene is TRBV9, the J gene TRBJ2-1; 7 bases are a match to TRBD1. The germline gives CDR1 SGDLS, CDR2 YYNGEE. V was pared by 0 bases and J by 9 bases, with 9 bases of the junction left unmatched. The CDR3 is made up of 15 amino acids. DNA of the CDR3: TGTGCCAGCAGCGTAGCCCCTGACAGGGTCCGTGAGCAGTTCTTC. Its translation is CASSVAPDRVREQFF.

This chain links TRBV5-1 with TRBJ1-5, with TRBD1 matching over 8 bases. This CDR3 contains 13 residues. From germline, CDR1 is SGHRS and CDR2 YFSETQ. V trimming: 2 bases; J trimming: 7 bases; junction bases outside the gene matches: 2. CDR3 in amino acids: CASSFRQGQPQHF. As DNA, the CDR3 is TGCGCCAGCAGCTTTCGACAGGGGCAGCCCCAGCATTTT.

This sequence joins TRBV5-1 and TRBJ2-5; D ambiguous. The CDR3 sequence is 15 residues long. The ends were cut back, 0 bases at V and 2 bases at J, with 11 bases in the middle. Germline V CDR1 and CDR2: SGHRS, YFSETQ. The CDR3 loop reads CASSLAVTEQETQYF. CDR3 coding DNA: TGCGCCAGCAGCTTGGCCGTGACGGAACAAGAGACCCAGTACTTC.

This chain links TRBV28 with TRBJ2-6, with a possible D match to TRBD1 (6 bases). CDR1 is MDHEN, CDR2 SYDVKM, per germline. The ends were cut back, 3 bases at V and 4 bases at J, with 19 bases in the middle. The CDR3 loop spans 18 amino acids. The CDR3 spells CASSFSWTDVLGANVLTF. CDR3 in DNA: TGTGCCAGCAGTTTCAGCTGGACAGATGTCTTGGGGGCCAACGTCCTGACTTTC.

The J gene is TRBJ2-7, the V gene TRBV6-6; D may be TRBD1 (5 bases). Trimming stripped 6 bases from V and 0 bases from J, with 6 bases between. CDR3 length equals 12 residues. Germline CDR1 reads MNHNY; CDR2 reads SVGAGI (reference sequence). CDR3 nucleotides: TGTGCCAGCAGCGACAGCTCCTACGAGCAGTACTTC. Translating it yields CASSDSSYEQYF.

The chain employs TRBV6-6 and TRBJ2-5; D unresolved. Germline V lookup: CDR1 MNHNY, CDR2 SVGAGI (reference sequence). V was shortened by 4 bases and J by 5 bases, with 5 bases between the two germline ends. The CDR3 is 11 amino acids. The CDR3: CASSSHETQYF. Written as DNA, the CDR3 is TGTGCCAGCAGTTCACACGAGACCCAGTACTTC.

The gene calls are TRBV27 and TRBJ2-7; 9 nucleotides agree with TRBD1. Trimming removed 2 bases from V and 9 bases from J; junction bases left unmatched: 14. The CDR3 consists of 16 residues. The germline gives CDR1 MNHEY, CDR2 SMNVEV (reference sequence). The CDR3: CASSLLGGQGPMGQYF. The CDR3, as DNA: TGTGCCAGCAGTTTACTTGGCGGACAGGGGCCTATGGGGCAGTACTTC.